The rows below give T cell receptor beta chains drawn from one sample of a study of radiation and T cells in renal cell carcinoma. The method was immunoSEQ multiplex PCR; TCRdb's version includes in-frame clones alone and lacks a portion of them. This sample yields roughly 58,000 clones, of which 70% to 80% are seen a single time; about 6.3% belongs to the top ten. The material sequenced was blood, taken from a patient whose treatment included radiotherapy and nephrectomy. Receptors were obtained from a man aged 60 to 75 with renal cell carcinoma. Both conserved end residues are part of each CDR3. The D gene is left open where the match is weak. A row's size may be missing; if present it is once, few, many or a size class.

V: TRBV2; D: TRBD2; size: -; J: TRBJ2-5; CDR3: CARGGSGTSGGRQETQYF; DNA: TGTGCCAGAGGGGGTAGCGGGACTAGCGGGGGCCGGCAAGAGACCCAGTACTTC
V: TRBV21-1; D: -; size: -; J: TRBJ1-4; CDR3: CASRTSFGGIWEKLFF; DNA: TGTGCCAGCAGAACGTCCTTCGGGGGTATTTGGGAAAAACTGTTTTTT
V: TRBV19; D: -; size: few; J: TRBJ1-2; CDR3: CASRAGFYGYTF; DNA: TGTGCCAGTAGGGCGGGGTTCTATGGCTACACCTTC
V: TRBV6-6; D: -; size: -; J: TRBJ1-3; CDR3: CASHGANSGNTIYF; DNA: TGTGCCAGCCACGGGGCTAACTCTGGAAACACCATATATTTT
V: TRBV11-3; D: -; size: -; J: TRBJ1-6; CDR3: CASSLIVGNISPLHF; DNA: TGTGCCAGCAGCTTAATAGTGGGGAACATTTCACCCCTCCACTTT
V: TRBV11-2; D: TRBD1; size: -; J: TRBJ1-5; CDR3: CASSRAGGLDQPQHF; DNA: TGTGCCAGCAGCCGTGCAGGGGGATTGGATCAGCCCCAGCATTTT
V: TRBV5-1; D: TRBD1; size: -; J: TRBJ2-5; CDR3: CASSPQGIETQYF; DNA: TGCGCCAGCAGCCCACAGGGGATTGAGACCCAGTACTTC
V: TRBV18; D: TRBD2; size: -; J: TRBJ2-4; CDR3: CASSPTGLAENIQYF; DNA: TGTGCCAGCTCACCAACTGGCCTAGCGGAAAACATTCAGTACTTC
V: TRBV5-6; D: -; size: -; J: TRBJ2-1; CDR3: CASSLGEYSYNEQFF; DNA: TGTGCCAGCAGCTTGGGGGAATACTCCTACAATGAGCAGTTCTTC
V: TRBV30; D: -; size: -; J: TRBJ1-3; CDR3: CAWRSSGNTIYF; DNA: TGTGCCTGGAGGAGCTCTGGAAACACCATATATTTT
V: TRBV19; D: TRBD1; size: -; J: TRBJ2-3; CDR3: CASRLTGVGTDTQYF; DNA: TGTGCCAGTAGACTGACAGGGGTCGGCACAGATACGCAGTATTTT
V: TRBV30; D: TRBD1; size: -; J: TRBJ2-5; CDR3: CAWSVNRGETQYF; DNA: TGTGCCTGGAGTGTAAACAGGGGAGAGACCCAGTACTTC
V: TRBV7-8; D: -; size: -; J: TRBJ1-2; CDR3: CASSSTPNYGYTF; DNA: TGTGCCAGCAGCTCCACTCCTAACTATGGCTACACCTTC
V: TRBV4-1; D: -; size: -; J: TRBJ1-1; CDR3: CASSHGRAVNTEAFF; DNA: TGCGCCAGCAGCCATGGGAGGGCGGTGAACACTGAAGCTTTCTTT
V: TRBV30; D: -; size: -; J: TRBJ2-7; CDR3: CAWSGGDYEQYF; DNA: TGTGCCTGGAGTGGGGGGGACTACGAGCAGTACTTC
V: TRBV7-9; D: -; size: -; J: TRBJ1-2; CDR3: CASSLVGEEAYGYTF; DNA: TGTGCCAGCAGCTTAGTGGGGGAAGAAGCCTATGGCTACACCTTC
V: TRBV6-5; D: -; size: -; J: TRBJ1-4; CDR3: CASALRGTNEKLFF; DNA: TGTGCCAGCGCATTACGGGGGACTAATGAAAAACTGTTTTTT